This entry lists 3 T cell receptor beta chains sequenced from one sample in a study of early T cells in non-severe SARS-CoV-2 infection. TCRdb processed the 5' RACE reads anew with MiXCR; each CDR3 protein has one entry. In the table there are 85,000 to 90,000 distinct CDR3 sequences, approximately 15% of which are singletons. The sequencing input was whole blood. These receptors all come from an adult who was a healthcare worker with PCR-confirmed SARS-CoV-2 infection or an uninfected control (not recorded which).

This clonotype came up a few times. In nucleotides, the CDR3 is TGTGCCAGCGGACTGAGCTCCTACAATGAGCAGTTCTTC. Translation: CASGLSSYNEQFF. The rearrangement uses TRBV6-5 and TRBJ2-1, with D possibly TRBD2 on 5 matching bases. V gave up 8 bases and J gave up 0 bases, with 8 bases separating them. Germline V gives CDR1 MNHEY, CDR2 SVGAGI. The CDR3 has 13 residues.

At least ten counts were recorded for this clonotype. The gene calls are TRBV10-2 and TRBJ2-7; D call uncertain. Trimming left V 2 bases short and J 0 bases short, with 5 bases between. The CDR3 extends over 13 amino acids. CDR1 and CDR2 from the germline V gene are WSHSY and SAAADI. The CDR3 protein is CASSEGSSYEQYF. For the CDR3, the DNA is TGCGCCAGCAGTGAGGGCAGCTCCTACGAGCAGTACTTC.

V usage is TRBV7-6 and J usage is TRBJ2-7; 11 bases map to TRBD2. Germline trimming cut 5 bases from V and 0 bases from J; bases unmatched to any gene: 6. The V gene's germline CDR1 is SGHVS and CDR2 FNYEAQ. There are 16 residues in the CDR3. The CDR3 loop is CASSPHLAGGSYEQYF. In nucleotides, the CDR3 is TGTGCCAGCAGCCCCCATCTAGCGGGAGGCTCCTACGAGCAGTACTTC.